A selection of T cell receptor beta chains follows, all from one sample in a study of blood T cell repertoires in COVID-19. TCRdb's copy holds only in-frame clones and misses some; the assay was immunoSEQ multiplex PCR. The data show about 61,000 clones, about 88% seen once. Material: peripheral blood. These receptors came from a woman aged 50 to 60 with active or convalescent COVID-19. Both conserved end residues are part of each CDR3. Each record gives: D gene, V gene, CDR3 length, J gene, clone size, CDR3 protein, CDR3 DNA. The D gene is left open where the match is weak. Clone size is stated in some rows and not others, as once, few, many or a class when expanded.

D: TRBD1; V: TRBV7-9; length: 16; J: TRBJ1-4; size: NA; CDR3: CASSYRTGATNEKLFF; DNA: TGTGCCAGCAGCTACCGAACAGGGGCAACTAATGAAAAACTGTTTTTT
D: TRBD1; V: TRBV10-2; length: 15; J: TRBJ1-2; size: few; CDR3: CASSVSGTGAYGYTF; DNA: TGCGCCAGCAGTGTATCCGGGACAGGGGCCTATGGCTACACCTTC
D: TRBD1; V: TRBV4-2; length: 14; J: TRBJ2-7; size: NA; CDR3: CASSQRQGPYEQYF; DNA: TGTGCCAGCAGCCAACGACAGGGGCCCTACGAGCAGTACTTC
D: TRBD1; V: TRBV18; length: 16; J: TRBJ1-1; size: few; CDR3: CASSPGGGTGGVEAFF; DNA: TGTGCCAGCTCACCAGGGGGAGGCACAGGGGGAGTAGAAGCTTTCTTT
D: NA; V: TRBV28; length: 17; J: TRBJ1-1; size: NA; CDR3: CASSPQLSAGVNTEAFF; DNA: TGTGCCAGCAGCCCACAACTTTCGGCCGGGGTGAACACTGAAGCTTTCTTT
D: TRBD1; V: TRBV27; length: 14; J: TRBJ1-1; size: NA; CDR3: CASSSVGGSPEAFF; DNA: TGTGCCAGCAGTTCGGTAGGGGGCTCTCCTGAAGCTTTCTTT
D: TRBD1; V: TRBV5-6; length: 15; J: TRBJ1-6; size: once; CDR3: CASSWGQGAGSPLHF; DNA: TGTGCCAGCAGCTGGGGACAGGGGGCAGGTTCACCCCTCCACTTT
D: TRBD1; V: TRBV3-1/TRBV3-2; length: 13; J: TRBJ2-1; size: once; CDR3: CASSRDRGNEQFF; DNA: TGTGCCAGCAGCCGGGACAGGGGGAATGAGCAGTTCTTC
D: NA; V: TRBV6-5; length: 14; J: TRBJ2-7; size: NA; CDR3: CASKYGESSYEQYF; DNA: TGTGCCAGCAAGTATGGAGAAAGCTCCTACGAGCAGTACTTC
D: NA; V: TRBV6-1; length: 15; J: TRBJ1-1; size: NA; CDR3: CASSPTEIYRDHAFF; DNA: TGTGCCAGCAGTCCTACCGAGATTTACAGGGATCACGCTTTCTTT
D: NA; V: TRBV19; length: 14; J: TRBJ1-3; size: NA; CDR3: CATYSQGSGNTIYF; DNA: TGTGCCACCTATAGCCAGGGTTCTGGAAACACCATATATTTT
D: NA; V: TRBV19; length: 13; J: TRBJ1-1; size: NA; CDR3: CASSIGPNTEAFF; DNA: TGTGCCAGTAGTATTGGGCCAAACACTGAAGCTTTCTTT
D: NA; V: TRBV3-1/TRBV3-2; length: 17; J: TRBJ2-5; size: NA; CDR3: CASSLTLGDSNQETQYF; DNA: TGTGCCAGCAGCCTTACCCTCGGGGACTCCAACCAAGAGACCCAGTACTTC
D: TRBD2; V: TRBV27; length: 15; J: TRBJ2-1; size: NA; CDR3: CASSPEGLAGVEQFF; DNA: TGTGCCAGCAGTCCCGAAGGACTAGCGGGAGTTGAGCAGTTCTTC
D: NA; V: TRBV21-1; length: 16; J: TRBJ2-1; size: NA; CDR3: CASSKGSQLGPNEQFF; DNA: TGTGCCAGCAGCAAAGGATCGCAGTTGGGGCCCAATGAGCAGTTCTTC
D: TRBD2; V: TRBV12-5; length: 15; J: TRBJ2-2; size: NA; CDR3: CASGLGSGDTGELFF; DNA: TGTGCTAGTGGTTTGGGTAGCGGGGACACCGGGGAGCTGTTTTTT
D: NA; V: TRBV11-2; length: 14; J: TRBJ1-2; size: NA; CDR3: CASSFSGINYGYTF; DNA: TGTGCCAGCAGCTTTTCCGGGATCAACTATGGCTACACCTTC
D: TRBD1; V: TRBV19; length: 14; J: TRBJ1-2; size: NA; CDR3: CASRAGGADYGYTF; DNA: TGTGCCAGTAGAGCAGGGGGCGCGGACTATGGCTACACCTTC
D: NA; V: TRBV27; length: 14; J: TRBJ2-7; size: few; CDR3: CASKTGTPPYEQYF; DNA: TGTGCCAGCAAAACCGGGACTCCACCCTACGAGCAGTACTTC
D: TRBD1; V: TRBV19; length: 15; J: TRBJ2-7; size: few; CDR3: CASSIPGQGAYEQYF; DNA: TGTGCCAGTAGTATCCCGGGACAGGGGGCCTACGAGCAGTACTTC
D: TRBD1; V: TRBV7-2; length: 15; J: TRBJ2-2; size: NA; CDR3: CASSRGQRNTGELFF; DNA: TGTGCCAGCAGCCGGGGACAGAGAAACACCGGGGAGCTGTTTTTT
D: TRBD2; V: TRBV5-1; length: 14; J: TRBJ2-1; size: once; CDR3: CASSFSGTYNEQFF; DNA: TGCGCCAGCAGCTTTAGCGGGACATACAATGAGCAGTTCTTC
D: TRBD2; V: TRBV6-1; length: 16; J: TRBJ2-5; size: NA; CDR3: CASSDFGTSGQETQYF; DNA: TGTGCCAGCAGTGACTTCGGGACTAGCGGCCAAGAGACCCAGTACTTC
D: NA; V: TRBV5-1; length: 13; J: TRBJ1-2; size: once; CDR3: CASSFGGLNGYTF; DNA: TGCGCCAGCAGCTTCGGGGGATTAAATGGCTACACCTTC
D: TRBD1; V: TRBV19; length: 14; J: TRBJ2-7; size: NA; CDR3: CASSFGQGMNEQYF; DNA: TGTGCCAGTAGTTTCGGACAGGGTATGAACGAGCAGTACTTC
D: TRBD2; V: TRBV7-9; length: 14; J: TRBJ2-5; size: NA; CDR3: CASSPVTSRETQYF; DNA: TGTGCCAGCAGCCCAGTGACTAGCCGGGAGACCCAGTACTTC
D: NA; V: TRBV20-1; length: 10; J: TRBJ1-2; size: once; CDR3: CSAFLYGYTF; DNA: TGCAGTGCTTTTCTCTATGGCTACACCTTC
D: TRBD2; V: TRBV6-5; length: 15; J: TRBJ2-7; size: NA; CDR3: CASSPGGAGDYEQYF; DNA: TGTGCCAGCAGCCCCGGGGGGGCGGGAGATTACGAGCAGTACTTC
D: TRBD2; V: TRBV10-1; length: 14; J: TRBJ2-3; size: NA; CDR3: CASSDGREADTQYF; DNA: TGCGCCAGCAGTGACGGGCGGGAGGCAGATACGCAGTATTTT
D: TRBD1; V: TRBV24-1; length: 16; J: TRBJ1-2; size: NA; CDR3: CAKADREKHANYGYTF; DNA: TGTGCCAAAGCGGACAGGGAAAAACACGCTAACTATGGCTACACCTTC
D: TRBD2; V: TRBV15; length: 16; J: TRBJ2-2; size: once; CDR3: CATSFQRETNTGELFF; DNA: TGTGCCACCAGCTTTCAGCGGGAGACGAACACCGGGGAGCTGTTTTTT
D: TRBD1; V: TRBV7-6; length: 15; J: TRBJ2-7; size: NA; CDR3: CASSLSGQGSYEQYF; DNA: TGTGCCAGCAGCTTATCCGGACAGGGCTCCTACGAGCAGTACTTC
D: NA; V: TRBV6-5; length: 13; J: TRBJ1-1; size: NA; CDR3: CASNRGEAHEAFF; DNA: TGTGCCAGCAACCGTGGGGAGGCCCATGAAGCTTTCTTT
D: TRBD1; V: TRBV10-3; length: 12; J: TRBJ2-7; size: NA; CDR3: CAIRGGQGMSYF; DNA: TGTGCCATCCGTGGGGGACAGGGGATGTCGTACTTC
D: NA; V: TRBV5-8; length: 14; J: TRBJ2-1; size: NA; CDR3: CASSLPPGIDEQFF; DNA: TGTGCCAGCAGCTTGCCGCCCGGGATCGATGAGCAGTTCTTC
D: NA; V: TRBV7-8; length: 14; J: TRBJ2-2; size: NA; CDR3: CASSARMYTGELFF; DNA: TGTGCCAGCAGCGCTAGGATGTACACCGGGGAGCTGTTTTTT
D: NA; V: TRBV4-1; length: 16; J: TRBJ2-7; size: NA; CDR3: CASSQDWPGSSYEQYF; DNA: TGCGCCAGCAGCCAAGATTGGCCGGGAAGCTCCTACGAGCAGTACTTC
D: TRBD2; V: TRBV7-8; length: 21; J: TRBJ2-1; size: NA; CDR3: CASSLAISPAGIDSNNNEQFF; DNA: TGTGCCAGCAGCTTAGCGATTAGCCCAGCGGGAATCGACTCCAACAACAATGAGCAGTTCTTC
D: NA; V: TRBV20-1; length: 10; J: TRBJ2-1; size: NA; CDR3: CSARRNEQFF; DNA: TGCAGTGCTAGGAGGAATGAGCAGTTCTTC
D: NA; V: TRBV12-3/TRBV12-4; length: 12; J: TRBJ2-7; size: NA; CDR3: CASSVGPYEQYF; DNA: TGTGCCAGCAGTGTGGGCCCCTACGAGCAGTACTTC